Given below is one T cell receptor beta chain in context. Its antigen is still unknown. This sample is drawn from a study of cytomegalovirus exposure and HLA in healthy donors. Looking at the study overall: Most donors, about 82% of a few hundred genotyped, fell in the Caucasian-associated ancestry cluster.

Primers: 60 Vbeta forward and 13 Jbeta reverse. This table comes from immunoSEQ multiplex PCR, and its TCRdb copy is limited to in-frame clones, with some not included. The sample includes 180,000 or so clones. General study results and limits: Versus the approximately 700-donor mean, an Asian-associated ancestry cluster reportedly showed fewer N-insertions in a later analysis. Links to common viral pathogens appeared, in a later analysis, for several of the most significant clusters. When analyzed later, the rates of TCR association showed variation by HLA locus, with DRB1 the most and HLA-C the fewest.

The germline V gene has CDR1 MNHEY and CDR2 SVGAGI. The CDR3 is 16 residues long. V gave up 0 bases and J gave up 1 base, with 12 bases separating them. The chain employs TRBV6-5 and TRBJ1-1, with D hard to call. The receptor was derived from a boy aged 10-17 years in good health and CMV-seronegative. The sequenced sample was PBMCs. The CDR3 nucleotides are TGTGCCAGCAGTTACTCTCCGCCTGAGGGGAACACTGAAGCTTTCTTT. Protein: CASSYSPPEGNTEAFF.